This T cell receptor beta chain was obtained from a study of human T cells and chemical hapten exposure. Study summary: On around 2 cm by around 2 cm of upper inner arm skin, sensitization was performed with 2% DPC. General observations from the study: Expanded TCRs formed significantly more large CDR3 similarity clusters than controls. No shift was seen in TCRs above 1 in 1000 frequency with DPC sensitization.

As to time point: patch test 3, about 24 weeks after DPC sensitization. The sample's treatment: therapeutic diphenylcyclopropenone sensitization with weekly scalp DPC. The table lists this clonotype with a few counts. The target antigen is unknown. Via MiXCR, TCRdb re-called the RACE reads, giving one row per CDR3 protein. Among 90,000 to 110,000 distinct CDR3 sequences listed, under 40% were seen once. Trimming removed 1 base from V and 4 bases from J, with 11 bases in between. Germline V lookup: CDR1 SGHRS, CDR2 YFSETQ. The CDR3 runs 14 residues. This TCR derives from a man aged 35-49 years with alopecia areata. Some clones in this sample may be carry-over from other donors' samples. This material consisted of whole blood, taken in connection with sensitization to the hapten diphenylcyclopropenone (DPC). The chain has TRBV5-1 and TRBJ2-5; tentatively, D is TRBD2 (5 bases). The CDR3 DNA is TGCGCCAGCAGCTTGTTAGAGGGAAGAGAGACCCAGTACTTC. This gives the protein CASSLLEGRETQYF.